The 6 T cell receptor beta chains presented below share a single source sample, sequenced in a study of glioma-infiltrating T cells after dendritic cell vaccination. Method: immunoSEQ multiplex PCR; TCRdb's copy keeps in-frame clones and lacks some. The data contain 65,000 or so clones, more than 75% of them singletons. Specified time point: after dendritic cell vaccination, including at tumor progression/relapse. Sample: blood, taken after dendritic cell vaccination. These receptors came from a human donor with glioblastoma.

The chain has TRBV15 and TRBJ2-7, with 13 bases matching TRBD2. With V trimmed by 3 bases and J by 7 bases, 6 bases remained unmatched. The CDR3 is made up of 15 amino acids. CDR1 is LNHNV and CDR2 is YYDKDF in the germline V gene (reference sequence). The CDR3 sequence: CATSRGLAGSTEQYF. The DNA for the CDR3 is TGTGCCACCAGCAGGGGACTAGCGGGGTCTACGGAGCAGTACTTC.

V usage is TRBV14 and J usage is TRBJ2-5; D perhaps matches TRBD1 (5 bases). Trimming shortened V by 0 bases and J by 5 bases, and 10 bases separated the two germline ends. The germline V gene encodes CDR1 SGHDN and CDR2 FVKESK. The CDR3 is 14 residues long. The CDR3 nucleotides read TGTGCCAGCAGCCAAGAACTCAGGGCGGAGACCCAGTACTTC. Residues: CASSQELRAETQYF.

DNA for the CDR3: TGTGCCAGCAGACGTACTAGCGGGACGAACACTGAGCAGTTCTTC. Protein sequence: CASRRTSGTNTEQFF. The chain joins TRBV6-4 to TRBJ2-1, with 10 positions matching TRBD2. Germline V gene sequence: CDR1 MRHNA, CDR2 SNTAGT. The length of the CDR3 is 15 residues. Trimming at V came to 6 bases and at J to 9 bases, leaving 11 bases not matched to a gene.

The chain is built from TRBV9 and TRBJ2-1; maybe TRBD2 (5 bases). The ends were cut back, 1 base at V and 0 bases at J, with 8 bases in the middle. The V gene's germline CDR1 is SGDLS and CDR2 YYNGEE. This CDR3 spans 15 amino acids. The CDR3 spells CASSVWENSYNEQFF. Written as DNA, the CDR3 is TGTGCCAGCAGCGTATGGGAGAACTCCTACAATGAGCAGTTCTTC.

A remark on this clone: One end of the junction varies from germline; a read error may be responsible. In the same sample, other DNA sequences code for this CDR3. The chain combines TRBV27 with TRBJ1-6; possibly TRBD1 for D (5 bases). This CDR3 comprises 15 residues. Germline CDR1 is MNHEY and CDR2 is SMNVEV (reference sequence). The CDR3 sequence is CASTLRGGYNSPLHF. As DNA, the CDR3 is TGTGCCAGCACTTTAAGGGGAGGCTATAATTCCCCCCTCCACTTT.

The rearrangement links TRBV5-4 to TRBJ1-2, with a weak D call TRBD1 (6 bases). Trimming left V 4 bases short and J 3 bases short, with 19 bases between. The germline V gene encodes CDR1 SGHNT and CDR2 YYREEE (reference sequence). CDR3 length: 16 residues. The CDR3 DNA sequence: TGTGCCAGCAGCCGGGGGGGGGCAGAGGTGGACTATGGCTACACCTTC. This gives the protein CASSRGGAEVDYGYTF.